This T cell receptor (beta chain) was identified in a study of T cell responses to AZD1222 COVID-19 vaccine. Whole-study results and caveats: It was only after the peak T cell response that any repertoires were sampled. The sample set comprised mostly white British donors with more females, and clonal diversity was possibly underestimated. Only a handful of AZD1222 recipients, several in all, had baseline seropositivity. With two AZD1222 doses given, Spike-specific TCR breadth and depth both rose.

Clones were read by immunoSEQ multiplex PCR, and TCRdb kept only the in-frame ones, dropping some. The repertoire holds over 70,000 clones, with about 74% as singletons. As to this clone: Its antigen is currently unknown.

This specimen was peripheral blood, taken 28 days after the second dose of the MenACWY control vaccine. This TCR came from an adult who received the MenACWY meningococcal vaccine as a control.

CDR3 nucleotide sequence: TGTGCCTGGAGTCCCTTTTACGGTGAGCAGTTCTTC. Its translation is CAWSPFYGEQFF. The J gene is TRBJ2-1, the V gene TRBV30, with unresolved D. The CDR3 has 12 amino acids. V lost 2 bases, J lost 9 bases, and 11 bases lay in between. Germline CDR1 GTSNPN, CDR2 SVGIG (reference sequence).